This T cell receptor beta chain was observed in a study of identical twins. This clonotype appeared many times. Antigen: not known. Study-wide findings and caveats: Shared out-of-frame alpha sequences (those common to twins) showed excess low generation probability. These conclusions were based on statistical analysis (cross-sectional, not following the same donors). While abundant cord blood beta clonotypes carried fewer insertions, memory repertoires showed no such pattern.

The CDR3 is 14 amino acids. The V and J ends lost 8 bases and 1 base respectively, with 14 bases between them. TCRdb analysed the 5' RACE reads with MiXCR anew, one entry per CDR3 protein. The profile shows roughly 350,000 distinct CDR3 sequences, 9% of them singletons. V usage is TRBV12-3 or TRBV12-4 and J usage is TRBJ1-1, with D uncertain. The sample taken for sequencing was naive T cells sorted from blood. The sequence derives from a woman between 50 and 59 years old in good health. CDR3 sequence: CASLADLRNTEAFF. In DNA form, the CDR3 reads TGTGCCAGCTTGGCCGACCTCCGGAACACTGAAGCTTTCTTT.